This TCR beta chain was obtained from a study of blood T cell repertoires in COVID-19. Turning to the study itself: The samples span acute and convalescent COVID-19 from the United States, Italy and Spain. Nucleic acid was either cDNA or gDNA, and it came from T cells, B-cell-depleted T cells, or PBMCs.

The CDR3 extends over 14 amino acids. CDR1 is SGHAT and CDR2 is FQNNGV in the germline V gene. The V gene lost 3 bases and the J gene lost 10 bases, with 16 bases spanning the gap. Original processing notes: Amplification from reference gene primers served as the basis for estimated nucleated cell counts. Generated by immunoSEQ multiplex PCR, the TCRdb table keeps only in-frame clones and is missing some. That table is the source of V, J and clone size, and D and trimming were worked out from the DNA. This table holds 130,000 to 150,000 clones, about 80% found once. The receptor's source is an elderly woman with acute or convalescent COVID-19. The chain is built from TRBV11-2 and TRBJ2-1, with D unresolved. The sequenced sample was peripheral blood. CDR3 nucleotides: TGTGCCAGCAGCTTCCTACCGTCGTCGGAGGAGCAGTTCTTC. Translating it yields CASSFLPSSEEQFF.